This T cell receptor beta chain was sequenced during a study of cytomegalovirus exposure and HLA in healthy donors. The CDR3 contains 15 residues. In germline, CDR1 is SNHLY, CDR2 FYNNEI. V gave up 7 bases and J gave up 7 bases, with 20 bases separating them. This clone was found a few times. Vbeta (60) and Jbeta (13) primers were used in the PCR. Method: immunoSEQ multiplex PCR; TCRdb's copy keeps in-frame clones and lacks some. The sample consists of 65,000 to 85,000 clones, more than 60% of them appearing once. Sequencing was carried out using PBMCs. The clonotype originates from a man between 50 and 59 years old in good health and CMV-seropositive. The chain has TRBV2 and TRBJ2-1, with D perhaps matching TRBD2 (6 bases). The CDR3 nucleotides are TGTGCCAGCACCTTATGGACGGGAGTTAAAAATGAGCAGTTCTTC. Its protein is CASTLWTGVKNEQFF.